These 7 T cell receptor beta chains came from one sample sequenced in a study of blood T cells in healthy people across ages. A sample-barcoded 5' primer and a J-beta primer mix were used in a second PCR of roughly 6 to 11 cycles. In TCRdb, the 5' RACE reads were re-called with MiXCR into one record per CDR3 protein. The sample has fewer than 650,000 distinct CDR3 sequences; 25% to 35% are singletons. This sample also belongs to another study, concerning T cells of mothers and their children.

Input material: blood. The source of these receptors is a boy aged 2 to 9 in good health.

This clonotype appeared a few times. The CDR3 coding sequence is TGCAGTGCTAGAGTTCGGGGATCGGGGGCCTACGAGCAGTACTTC. Its protein is CSARVRGSGAYEQYF. The J gene is TRBJ2-7, the V gene TRBV20-1; D perhaps matches TRBD2 (6 bases). CDR3 length equals 15 residues. Germline values: CDR1 DFQATT, CDR2 SNEGSKA (reference sequence). V was clipped by 1 base and J by 2 bases, with 15 bases between them.

The rearrangement uses TRBV7-9 and TRBJ1-1, with a weak D call TRBD1 (6 bases). Germline lookup yields CDR1 SEHNR and CDR2 FQNEAQ (reference sequence). V was pared by 5 bases and J by 9 bases, with 13 bases between. The CDR3 contains 12 residues. CDR3 sequence (DNA): TGTGCCAGCAGCCCCGGACAGTCACAAGCTTTCTTT. It codes for CASSPGQSQAFF.

The sample holds a few counts of this clonotype. The CDR3 region is CASSLVRGVYTF. CDR3 bases: TGTGCCAGCAGTTTAGTCAGGGGGGTCTACACCTTC. The chain is built from TRBV28 and TRBJ1-2; 7 bases are shared with TRBD1. Germline-derived CDR1 and CDR2 are MDHEN and SYDVKM. The CDR3 totals 12 residues. Germline trimming cut 2 bases from V and 10 bases from J; bases unmatched to any gene: 4.

The chain carries TRBV4-2 and TRBJ1-2, with 7 bases that match TRBD1. V trimming: 0 bases; J trimming: 4 bases; junction bases outside the gene matches: 14. In germline, CDR1 is LGHNA, CDR2 YNFKEQ. This CDR3 comprises 18 residues. The CDR3 sequence: CASSQDRSQGDGAYGYTF. The CDR3 nucleotides read TGTGCCAGCAGCCAAGATCGAAGTCAGGGGGACGGCGCCTATGGCTACACCTTC.

The V and J genes are TRBV7-9 and TRBJ2-5; 10 bases map to TRBD1. With 4 bases clipped from V and 1 base from J, the junction kept 6 bases outside the gene matches. This CDR3 has 16 amino acids. From germline, CDR1 is SEHNR and CDR2 FQNEAQ (reference sequence). CDR3 DNA sequence: TGTGCCAGCAGCTCCGGACAGGGGGGTACCCAAGAGACCCAGTACTTC. This encodes CASSSGQGGTQETQYF.

The chain couples TRBV3-1 to TRBJ2-5; maybe TRBD1 (6 bases). The DNA end lines up better with TRBJ2-7; the J call may be wrong. The CDR3 is made up of 14 amino acids. Germline V gives CDR1 LGHDT, CDR2 YNNKEL (reference sequence). CDR3 nucleotide sequence: TGTGCCAGCAGCCAAGACCTTCAGGGGCGCGAGCAGTACTTC. Encoded protein: CASSQDLQGREQYF.

This clonotype was seen a few times. The rearrangement joins TRBV20-1 to TRBJ1-4; no reliable D call. The germline V and J ends were trimmed by 6 bases and 4 bases, with 9 bases remaining between them. Germline V gene lookup returns CDR1 DFQATT and CDR2 SNEGSKA (reference sequence). The CDR3 runs 12 residues. This CDR3 reads CSALSGNEKLFF. CDR3 nucleotides: TGCAGTGCCCTATCGGGTAATGAAAAACTGTTTTTT.